The following is a TCR beta chain sequence with its context. No antigen is known for it. Per-base qualities were not stored, and no clone one base away is much larger. This sample was taken from a study of blood T cell repertoires in COVID-19 (dated by TCRdb to 2020 to 2021). General notes on the study: Samples from collaborators originated in the United States, Italy and Spain and spanned both the acute and convalescent phases of COVID-19. The material from the prospective study consisted of cDNA or gDNA derived from T cells, B-cell-depleted T cells, or PBMCs. Deeply sampled blood TCRbeta repertoires from subjects exposed to, actively infected with, or recovered from COVID-19 were included in the dataset. The repertoires were released in a freely available public database meant as a resource for research on the immune response to SARS-CoV-2. The samples were drawn from the first 160 participants of the ongoing ImmuneRACE study and from 1,254 subjects provided by 6 global collaborators. The sample metadata nearly always contained a de-identified subject ID, COVID-19 status, age in years and sex. Where HLA class I and class II types were available, the types were taken from metadata supplied by the sample provider, not from assay-based typing.

Study-wide conclusions, independent of this receptor: How much clinical and demographic metadata was included differed by source and by participant, and the metadata was provided uncurated.

Participants in the prospective study were enrolled through a virtual design, were aged about 18 to 100 years, and lived in roughly 24 United States geographic areas. To assign participants to cohorts, the prospective study relied on clinical history that participants themselves reported in a screening survey and a study questionnaire. Exposed participants had been in contact, within 2 weeks of entering the study, with a person who had a PCR-confirmed or clinician-diagnosed case of COVID-19. In the prospective study, whole blood, serum and a nasopharyngeal or oropharyngeal swab were collected from each participant by mobile phlebotomists. Over a 2-month period, participants in the prospective study had the option of providing additional blood draws and questionnaires. Prospective study blood samples were shipped either frozen or at room temperature before DNA extraction. TCRbeta CDR3 regions were amplified from genomic DNA by means of the immunoSEQ Assay, a bias-controlled multiplex PCR. The published analysis was carried out like this. Nucleated cell counts per sample were estimated from amplification of reference gene primers within the assay. To quantify the absolute abundance of each unique TCRbeta CDR3 rearrangement, sequence reads were collapsed and filtered. For each sample, productive Simpson clonality was calculated as the square root of Simpson's diversity index across productive rearrangements. In its TCRdb copy, this immuneACCESS table keeps in-frame sequences only and misses some clones. Where compared with another copy, unresolved V genes explain less than half of these, and the others have no known cause. For V, J and clone size, that table is used; D and trimming come from the DNA. The sample includes about 240,000 clones, with under 90% observed a single time. Clones ranked in the top ten supply around 3.5% of the sample.

Trimming takes 9 bases from V and 0 bases from J, and the germline ends sit 20 bases apart. The germline V gene (reference sequence) gives CDR1 as MNHEY and CDR2 as SMNVEV. The CDR3 runs 16 residues from the cysteine to the phenylalanine. The DNA shown is the 48-base CDR3, in frame from base 1. The TCR was taken from a woman aged 40 to 49 who had been exposed to COVID-19. Sequencing was carried out using PBMCs or T cells enriched from blood (not recorded which). Recombination joined TRBV27 with TRBJ1-2; perhaps TRBD1 is the D gene, with 5 bases matching. The encoded CDR3 is CASRPGGGKTNYGYTF. The DNA is as follows: TGTGCCAGTAGGCCAGGTGGGGGGAAAACTAACTATGGCTACACCTTC.